One and the same sample provided the 15 T cell receptor beta chains below, sequenced in a study of Ad26.COV2.S vaccination and SARS-CoV-2 variants (dated by TCRdb to the early 2020s). The treatment or condition label of this sample denotes: some 20 received Ad26.COV2.S at low or high dose, single or two shots; roughly 5 received placebo; per-sample allocation not given. Repertoires of vaccine and placebo recipients were sequenced from samples collected on day 63 after the first injection. Library preparation used the immunoSEQ multiplex PCR assay. TCRdb obtained this table from immuneACCESS and retained in-frame rearrangements with V and J assigned. These tables miss some clones; where compared with another copy, unresolved V genes account for less than half of the shortfall, and the remainder is unexplained. The sample table records 400,000 to 500,000 clones; 88% of these occur just once. About 4% of the sample rests with the top ten.

Sequencing used peripheral blood, obtained in a trial of Ad26.COV2.S vaccine versus placebo. These TCRs come from a person aged 18-60 years who received the Ad26.COV2.S COVID-19 vaccine or a placebo.

The chain carries TRBV5-1 and TRBJ1-3; maybe TRBD1 (5 bases). V gave up 4 bases and J gave up 0 bases, with 8 bases separating them. This CDR3 has 14 residues. Per germline, CDR1 SGHRS and CDR2 YFSETQ. For the CDR3, the DNA is TGCGCCAGCAGCAAGGACACCTCTGGAAACACCATATATTTT. Encoded protein: CASSKDTSGNTIYF.

The chain employs TRBV9 and TRBJ2-1; no reliable D call. V lost 0 bases to trimming and J lost 7 bases, with 5 bases between them. The CDR3 totals 12 residues. Per germline, CDR1 SGDLS and CDR2 YYNGEE. The CDR3 DNA reads as TGTGCCAGCAGCGTAGAAGGGAATGAGCAGTTCTTC. Protein: CASSVEGNEQFF.

DNA for the CDR3: TGTGCCAGCAGTTACGGGCAGAATAATGAAAAACTGTTTTTT. This codes for CASSYGQNNEKLFF. The chain combines TRBV6-5 with TRBJ1-4; no clear D. Trimming cost V 2 bases and J 4 bases, with 8 bases left between them. The CDR3 is made up of 14 amino acids. Germline assignment: CDR1 MNHEY and CDR2 SVGAGI.

The CDR3 nucleotides are TGTGCCAGCAGCCAAGAAATTCGGACCCACTATGGCTACACCTTC. This gives the protein CASSQEIRTHYGYTF. The rearrangement joins TRBV3-1 (or the pseudogene TRBV3-2) to TRBJ1-2; D is unresolved. The germline V gene encodes CDR1 LGHDT and CDR2 YNNKEL (reference sequence). V lost 0 bases to trimming and J lost 3 bases, with 11 bases between them. CDR3 length equals 15 residues.

This clone was seen once. CDR3 in amino acids: CASSIGTGVGYTF. DNA for the CDR3: TGTGCCAGTAGTATCGGGACAGGGGTTGGCTACACCTTC. The rearrangement uses TRBV19 and TRBJ1-2; 10 bases agree with TRBD1. Germline V gives CDR1 LNHDA, CDR2 SQIVND (reference sequence). After removal of 3 bases from V and 7 bases from J, the junction contained 2 bases not matched to a gene. The CDR3 extends over 13 amino acids.

The chain is built from TRBV10-3 and TRBJ2-5; 10 bases match TRBD1. The length of the CDR3 is 19 residues. Germline CDR1 ENHRY, CDR2 SYGVKD. With 10 bases clipped from V and 5 bases from J, the junction kept 25 bases outside the gene matches. The CDR3 spells CATSGEGGTGATQRETQYF. CDR3 coding DNA: TGTGCCACTTCCGGGGAAGGGGGGACAGGGGCGACCCAACGGGAGACCCAGTACTTC.

This clone showed up just a few times. The V call is TRBV9, the J call TRBJ2-2, with no clear D. The germline gives CDR1 SGDLS, CDR2 YYNGEE. CDR3 length equals 12 residues. V was shortened by 4 bases and J by 7 bases, with 8 bases between the two germline ends. CDR3 bases: TGTGCCAGCAGCACGGCCGACGGGGAGCTGTTTTTT. The encoded protein is CASSTADGELFF.

This sequence joins TRBV6-2 or TRBV6-3 and TRBJ2-5; D gene unclear. This CDR3 spans 16 amino acids. Germline-derived CDR1 and CDR2 are MNHEY and SVGEGT. The ends were cut back, 3 bases at V and 2 bases at J, with 16 bases in the middle. DNA of the CDR3: TGTGCCAGCAGTTATGGAGTAGCTAGGGCTCAAGAGACCCAGTACTTC. Protein sequence: CASSYGVARAQETQYF.

This clone showed up just a few times. The V call is TRBV5-5, the J call TRBJ2-3; 7 bases fit TRBD2. From germline, CDR1 is SGHKS and CDR2 YYEKEE (reference sequence). V lost 3 bases to trimming and J lost 11 bases; unmatched junction nucleotides: 6. The length of the CDR3 is 12 residues. The CDR3 bases are TGTGCCAGCAGCTGGGACTACCTCGAGCAGTATTTT. Translating it yields CASSWDYLEQYF. Looking up the rest from reference TRBV5-5 and TRBJ2-3 gives the full variable domain: DAGVTQSPTHLIKTRGQQVTLRCSPISGHKSVSWYQQVLGQGPQFIFQYYEKEERGRGNFPDRFSARQFPNYSSELNVNALLLGDSALYLCASSWDYLEQYFGPGTRLTVL.

The CDR3 loop is CASTPREGWSPLHF. The CDR3 DNA reads TGTGCCAGTACCCCCCGAGAGGGTTGGTCACCCCTCCACTTT. V usage is TRBV19 and J usage is TRBJ1-6; unclear D gene. V lost 7 bases to trimming and J lost 10 bases, with 17 bases between them. The germline V gene has CDR1 LNHDA and CDR2 SQIVND (reference sequence). The CDR3 is made up of 14 amino acids.

V and J are TRBV4-1 and TRBJ1-5; the D is unclear. Germline loops: CDR1 MGHRA, CDR2 YSYEKL. This CDR3 has 16 amino acids. V lost 4 bases and J lost 0, with 13 bases in between. The CDR3 DNA reads TGCGCCAGCAGCCGGCGGGCCTCTAATAGCAATCAGCCCCAGCATTTT. It is translated as CASSRRASNSNQPQHF.

V gene TRBV28 combines with J gene TRBJ2-1, with 9 bases aligning to TRBD1. V lost 5 bases, J lost 7 bases, and 9 bases stayed unmatched. The CDR3 length is 15 residues. CDR1 is MDHEN and CDR2 is SYDVKM in the germline V gene. The CDR3 loop is CASSLSGQGGNEQFF. CDR3 coding DNA: TGTGCCAGCAGTCTATCGGGACAGGGTGGGAATGAGCAGTTCTTC.

The chain recombines TRBV30 with TRBJ2-2; D unresolved. Germline lookup yields CDR1 GTSNPN and CDR2 SVGIG (reference sequence). Deletions cut 8 bases from V and 0 bases from J, with 13 bases between. The CDR3 sequence is 14 residues long. Here the CDR3 reads CARSTDPNTGELFF. The CDR3 DNA reads as TGTGCCCGATCGACGGACCCGAACACCGGGGAGCTGTTTTTT.

Only one count was recorded for this clone. The V call is TRBV3-1 (or the pseudogene TRBV3-2), the J call TRBJ2-7; no definite D call. This CDR3 spans 13 amino acids. V lost 1 base to trimming and J lost 3 bases, with 7 bases between them. Germline lookup yields CDR1 LGHDT and CDR2 YNNKEL (reference sequence). As DNA, the CDR3 is TGTGCCAGCAGCCAAGGCCCCTACTACGAGCAGTACTTC. Protein product: CASSQGPYYEQYF.

This clone was detected a few times. The chain has TRBV19 and TRBJ2-2, with D perhaps being TRBD1 or TRBD2 (6 bases each). V lost 9 bases and J 3 bases, leaving 14 bases between the germline ends. Germline assignment: CDR1 LNHDA and CDR2 SQIVND (reference sequence). The CDR3 runs to 14 residues. CDR3 in amino acids: CASERGADTGELFF. CDR3 sequence (DNA): TGTGCCAGCGAAAGGGGGGCGGACACCGGGGAGCTGTTTTTT.